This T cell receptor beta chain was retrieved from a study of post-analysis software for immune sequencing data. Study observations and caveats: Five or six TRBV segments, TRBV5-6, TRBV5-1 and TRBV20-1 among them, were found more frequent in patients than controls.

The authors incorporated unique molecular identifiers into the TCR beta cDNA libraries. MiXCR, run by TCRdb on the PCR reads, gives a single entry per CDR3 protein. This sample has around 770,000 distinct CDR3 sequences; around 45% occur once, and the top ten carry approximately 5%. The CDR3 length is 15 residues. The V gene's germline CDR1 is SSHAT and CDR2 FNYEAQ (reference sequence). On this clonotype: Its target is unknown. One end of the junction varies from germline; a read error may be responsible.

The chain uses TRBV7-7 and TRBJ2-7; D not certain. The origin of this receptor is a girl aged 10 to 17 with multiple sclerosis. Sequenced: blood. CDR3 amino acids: CASSPDTGPFYEQYF. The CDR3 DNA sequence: TGTGCTAGCAGCCCCGACACCGGACCCTTCTACGAGCAGTACTTC.